This T cell receptor (beta chain) was found in a study of OX40 agonist ivuxolimab in advanced cancers. Per the germline V gene, CDR1 is KGHSH and CDR2 is LQKENI. The CDR3 sequence is 18 residues long. V gave up 3 bases and J gave up 2 bases; unmatched junction bases: 12. This clone has a handful of counts. Measured with immunoSEQ multiplex PCR; TCRdb has only the in-frame clones, and not every one. Of about 47,000 clones in the sample, roughly four fifths were seen once. The chain recombines TRBV18 with TRBJ2-4, with 8 bases aligning to TRBD1. The source was CD4+ or CD8+ T cells sorted from blood, collected in a trial of the OX40 agonist ivuxolimab. The TCR was taken from an adult with an advanced solid tumor such as melanoma, head and neck, liver or kidney cancer. This CDR3 is CASSPQTGQGASKNIQYF. The CDR3, as DNA: TGTGCCAGCTCACCTCAAACGGGGCAGGGGGCATCCAAAAACATTCAGTACTTC. Full variable domain (outside the CDR3, taken from reference TRBV18 and TRBJ2-4): NAGVMQNPRHLVRRRGQEARLRCSPMKGHSHVYWYRQLPEEGLKFMVYLQKENIIDESGMPKERFSAEFPKEGPSILRIQQVVRGDSAAYFCASSPQTGQGASKNIQYFGAGTRLSVL.